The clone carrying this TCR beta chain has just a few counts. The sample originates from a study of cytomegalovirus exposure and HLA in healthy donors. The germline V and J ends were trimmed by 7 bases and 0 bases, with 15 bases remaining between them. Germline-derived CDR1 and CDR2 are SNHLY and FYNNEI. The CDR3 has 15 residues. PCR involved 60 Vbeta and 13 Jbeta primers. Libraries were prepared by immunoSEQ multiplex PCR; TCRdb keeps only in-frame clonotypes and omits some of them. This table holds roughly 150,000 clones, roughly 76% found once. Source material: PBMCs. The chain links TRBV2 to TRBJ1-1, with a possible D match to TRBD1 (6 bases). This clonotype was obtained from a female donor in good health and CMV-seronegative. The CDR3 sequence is CASKAEGHMNTEAFF. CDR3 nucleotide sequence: TGTGCCAGCAAGGCCGAGGGACATATGAACACTGAAGCTTTCTTT.